Presented here are 26 T cell receptor beta chains from one specimen sequenced in a study of long-term antiretroviral therapy in people with HIV. Sequencing used immunoSEQ v3.0 at survey level. Clones were sequenced by immunoSEQ multiplex PCR, and TCRdb holds only the in-frame ones, with some missing. The sample yields 35,000 or so clones, 80% to 90% seen once. Material: unsorted PBMCs, obtained 2.2 years after starting antiretroviral therapy. The receptor source for this set is a young man with HIV.

This rearrangement joins TRBV12-5 to TRBJ2-7; 11 nucleotides agree with TRBD2. Trimming took 5 bases from V and 1 from J; bases not matched to a gene: 7. From germline, CDR1 is LGHNT and CDR2 FRNRAP. The CDR3 is 16 amino acids. CDR3 in DNA: TGTGCTAGTGGTGATAGCGGGGGGGCCTATTCCTACGAGCAGTACTTC. Protein product: CASGDSGGAYSYEQYF.

Within the sample, this clone is medium-sized. V gene TRBV7-2 combines with J gene TRBJ1-2; 11 positions match TRBD1. Unmatched junction bases numbered 15, after V lost 4 bases and J lost 8 bases. The V gene's germline CDR1 is SGHTA and CDR2 FQGNSA. The CDR3 is 17 amino acids. CDR3 in DNA: TGTGCCAGCAGCTGGGACAGGGGGAGGTCACTTAGATTAGGCTACACCTTC. The encoded protein is CASSWDRGRSLRLGYTF.

CDR3 nucleotide sequence: TGTGCCAGCAGCTTAAGTGATGGTACAGATACGCAGTATTTT. Protein sequence: CASSLSDGTDTQYF. The chain is built from TRBV7-8 and TRBJ2-3, with unresolved D. The CDR3 covers 14 residues. Looked up from germline, CDR1 is SGHVS and CDR2 is FQNEAQ. V was pared by 2 bases and J by 3 bases, with 9 bases between.

The CDR3 region has the DNA TGTGCCAGCAGGGAGGGACTAGCGGGATTCCGCAATGAGCAGTTCTTC. The encoded protein is CASREGLAGFRNEQFF. V gene TRBV2 combines with J gene TRBJ2-1; 13 positions match TRBD2. The ends lost 6 bases at V and 6 bases at J; junction bases unmatched: 8. Germline CDR1 and CDR2: SNHLY and FYNNEI. The CDR3 spans 16 residues. Complete variable domain (other parts from reference TRBV2 and TRBJ2-1): EPEVTQTPSHQVTQMGQEVILRCVPISNHLYFYWYRQILGQKVEFLVSFYNNEISEKSEIFDDQFSVERPDGSNFTLKIRSTKLEDSAMYFCASREGLAGFRNEQFFGPGTRLTVL.

The chain employs TRBV27 and TRBJ2-5; the D gene is possibly TRBD2 (5 bases). This CDR3 contains 13 residues. V gave up 3 bases and J gave up 5 bases, with 10 bases separating them. CDR1 is MNHEY and CDR2 is SMNVEV in the germline V gene (reference sequence). The CDR3 DNA sequence: TGTGCCAGCAGTTTGCAGCGGCGGGAGACCCAGTACTTC. It encodes CASSLQRRETQYF.

This chain uses TRBV14 with TRBJ2-7; no clear D gene. The germline V gene encodes CDR1 SGHDN and CDR2 FVKESK. Trimming removed 5 bases from V and 1 base from J, with 6 bases in between. There are 12 residues in the CDR3. CDR3 DNA sequence: TGTGCCAGCAGCGACGGATCCTACGAGCAGTACTTC. It yields the protein CASSDGSYEQYF.

This sequence joins TRBV9 and TRBJ1-2; 7 bases are a match to TRBD1. In germline, CDR1 is SGDLS, CDR2 YYNGEE. The CDR3 spans 16 residues. V lost 4 bases and J lost 4; bases outside the gene matches: 13. The CDR3 region is CASSPTPGQTSYGYTF. For the CDR3, the DNA is TGTGCCAGCAGCCCTACACCGGGACAGACGTCCTATGGCTACACCTTC.

The chain employs TRBV27 and TRBJ2-7; tentatively, D is TRBD1 (6 bases). The V gene lost 5 bases and the J gene lost 3 bases, with 11 bases spanning the gap. This CDR3 contains 13 residues. The germline CDR1 and CDR2 sequences are MNHEY and SMNVEV (reference sequence). CDR3 amino acids: CASSHGQFYEQYF. The CDR3 DNA reads as TGTGCCAGCAGTCACGGACAGTTCTACGAGCAGTACTTC.

As to this clone: It differs at one base from a far larger clone, so likely a read error. The gene calls are TRBV6-1 and TRBJ2-7; D is perhaps TRBD1 (6 bases). The germline gives CDR1 MNHNS, CDR2 SASEGT. The germline V and J ends were trimmed by 6 bases and 1 base, with 7 bases remaining between them. CDR3 length: 12 amino acids. DNA of the CDR3: TGTGCCAGCAGAACAGGGTCCTACGAGCAGTACTTC. It is translated as CASRTGSYEQYF.

The chain combines TRBV5-1 with TRBJ2-7, with 11 bases fitting TRBD2. After removal of 0 bases from V and 0 bases from J, the junction contained 8 bases not matched to a gene. CDR3 length equals 18 residues. Germline CDR1 is SGHRS and CDR2 is YFSETQ. For the CDR3, the DNA is TGCGCCAGCAGCTTGGGTAGTAGCGGGGGGGAGAGCTCCTACGAGCAGTACTTC. This codes for CASSLGSSGGESSYEQYF.

The rearrangement joins TRBV10-2 to TRBJ2-2; TRBD1 aligns across 9 bases. V shed 3 bases and J 1 base; nucleotides not matched to a gene: 3. CDR3 length: 16 amino acids. The germline V gene encodes CDR1 WSHSY and CDR2 SAAADI. CDR3 in DNA: TGCGCCAGCAGTGAACTGGGACAGGGGAACACCGGGGAGCTGTTTTTT. Translation: CASSELGQGNTGELFF.

This clone qualifies as medium-sized. CDR3: CASSLPGGYGYTF. CDR3 DNA sequence: TGTGCCAGCAGCTTACCAGGGGGCTATGGCTACACCTTC. The chain links TRBV7-9 to TRBJ1-2; 7 bases agree with TRBD1. The germline V gene has CDR1 SEHNR and CDR2 FQNEAQ (reference sequence). Trimming cost V 2 bases and J 4 bases; bases outside gene matches: 1. The CDR3 runs 13 residues. The full variable domain, rest sourced from reference TRBV7-9 and TRBJ1-2, is DTGVSQNPRHKITKRGQNVTFRCDPISEHNRLYWYRQTLGQGPEFLTYFQNEAQLEKSRLLSDRFSAERPKGSFSTLEIQRTEQGDSAMYLCASSLPGGYGYTFGSGTRLTVV.

This chain joins TRBV4-3 and TRBJ2-7; perhaps D is TRBD1 or TRBD2 (5 bases each). V dropped 4 bases and J dropped 6 bases, with 22 bases sitting between them. This CDR3 is 16 amino acids long. Germline V gene data show CDR1 as LGHNA and CDR2 as YSLEER. The CDR3 coding sequence is TGCGCCAGCAGCCCCTTAACCGGGACGGCGGCCAGCGAGCAGTACTTC. This codes for CASSPLTGTAASEQYF.

V and J are TRBV6-1 and TRBJ1-2; D ambiguous. Trimming stripped 1 base from V and 2 bases from J, with 5 bases between. The CDR3 is 13 residues long. CDR1 is MNHNS, CDR2 SASEGT, per germline. In DNA form, the CDR3 reads TGTGCCAGCAGTGAAGTTAACAACTATGGCTACACCTTC. Its translation is CASSEVNNYGYTF.

The J gene is TRBJ1-3, the V gene TRBV7-9, with unresolved D. V gave up 3 bases and J gave up 3 bases, with 3 bases separating them. Germline V gene sequence: CDR1 SEHNR, CDR2 FQNEAQ (reference sequence). The CDR3 contains 12 residues. The CDR3 DNA reads as TGTGCCAGCAGCTTGAATGGAAACACCATATATTTT. This encodes CASSLNGNTIYF.

The genes are TRBV6-6 and TRBJ2-5; TRBD1 is a possible D gene (5 bases). V was pared by 4 bases and J by 1 base, with 13 bases between. Germline CDR1 is MNHNY and CDR2 is SVGAGI (reference sequence). The CDR3 contains 15 residues. DNA of the CDR3: TGTGCCAGCAGTTTGGTACAGGCATTCCAAGAGACCCAGTACTTC. It specifies CASSLVQAFQETQYF.

The V and J genes are TRBV5-1 and TRBJ1-2, with D possibly TRBD1 on 5 matching bases. The CDR3 totals 13 residues. V dropped 1 base and J dropped 7 bases, with 11 bases sitting between them. Germline loops: CDR1 SGHRS, CDR2 YFSETQ. CDR3 protein: CASSLPGRGGYTF. DNA for the CDR3: TGCGCCAGCAGCTTGCCAGGGCGGGGTGGCTACACCTTC.

The chain uses TRBV5-6 and TRBJ2-7; weak D call: TRBD1 (6 bases). The germline CDR1 and CDR2 sequences are SGHDT and YYEEEE. V was shortened by 0 bases and J by 2 bases, with 15 bases between the two germline ends. This CDR3 region has 16 residues. CDR3 sequence (DNA): TGTGCCAGCAGCTTGGGGGGGACAAGGAGGACCTACGAGCAGTACTTC. Residues: CASSLGGTRRTYEQYF.

This rearrangement joins TRBV5-5 to TRBJ2-5, with 13 positions matching TRBD2. After removal of 3 bases from V and 1 base from J, the junction contained 6 bases not matched to a gene. This CDR3 spans 17 amino acids. The V gene's germline CDR1 is SGHKS and CDR2 YYEKEE (reference sequence). This chain's CDR3 is CASSWGGLAGAQETQYF. The CDR3, as DNA: TGTGCCAGCAGCTGGGGAGGACTAGCGGGAGCCCAAGAGACCCAGTACTTC.

This chain links TRBV18 with TRBJ2-5; 8 nucleotides match TRBD1. Losses at the gene ends were 3 bases for V and 5 bases for J; bases not matched to a gene: 5. The germline V gene has CDR1 KGHSH and CDR2 LQKENI. The CDR3 totals 14 residues. The CDR3 protein is CASSPGPGGETQYF. For the CDR3, the DNA is TGTGCCAGCTCACCGGGGCCAGGGGGCGAGACCCAGTACTTC.

The chain combines TRBV19 with TRBJ2-1; the D is unclear. V was cut by 4 bases and J by 3 bases, with 4 bases left in between. The CDR3 consists of 12 residues. Germline V gene sequence: CDR1 LNHDA, CDR2 SQIVND (reference sequence). This CDR3 is CASSTIYNEQFF. The CDR3 DNA reads as TGTGCCAGTAGTACCATCTACAATGAGCAGTTCTTC.

The chain links TRBV5-5 to TRBJ2-3; D is ambiguous. This CDR3 contains 15 residues. Trimming removed 6 bases at V and 2 bases at J, with 16 bases between. Germline lookup yields CDR1 SGHKS and CDR2 YYEKEE (reference sequence). CDR3 protein: CASNFRLGYTDTQYF. DNA of the CDR3: TGTGCCAGCAATTTCCGGTTGGGTTACACAGATACGCAGTATTTT.

The CDR3 DNA follows: TGTGCCTGGAGTGTACAGGGGAGCTTGGGCTACACCTTC. The encoded protein is CAWSVQGSLGYTF. This chain connects TRBV30 to TRBJ1-2; 7 bases are shared with TRBD1. V shed 0 bases and J 8 bases; nucleotides not matched to a gene: 6. The CDR3 contains 13 residues. CDR1 is GTSNPN and CDR2 is SVGIG in the germline V gene (reference sequence).

The sample holds a few counts of this clone. Just one base apart from a much larger clone, this may be a read error. Other DNA sequences in the same sample also yield this CDR3. CDR3 bases: TGTGCCAGCAGGGGGACAGGGGGCACCTACGAGCAGTACTTC. Its protein is CASRGTGGTYEQYF. V gene TRBV11-2 combines with J gene TRBJ2-7; 12 bases are shared with TRBD1. Trimming removed 6 bases from V and 2 bases from J; junction bases left unmatched: 2. This CDR3 spans 14 amino acids. CDR1 and CDR2 from the germline V gene are SGHAT and FQNNGV.

The V gene is TRBV15, the J gene TRBJ2-1; 10 bases fit TRBD2. The length of the CDR3 is 16 residues. Trimming removed 5 bases from V and 0 bases from J; junction bases left unmatched: 4. From germline, CDR1 is LNHNV and CDR2 YYDKDF (reference sequence). CDR3 bases: TGTGCCACCAGCCCGACTAGCGGGTTCTCCTACAATGAGCAGTTCTTC. It encodes CATSPTSGFSYNEQFF.

The V gene is TRBV30, the J gene TRBJ2-3; D remains unclear. Trimming left V 0 bases short and J 3 bases short, with 7 bases between. CDR1 and CDR2 (germline): GTSNPN, SVGIG (reference sequence). The CDR3 consists of 13 residues. The CDR3 reads CAWSVGKTDTQYF. CDR3 nucleotides: TGTGCCTGGAGTGTGGGGAAAACAGATACGCAGTATTTT.